The 28 T cell receptor beta chains given below trace back to one sample, sequenced in a study of identical twins. TCRdb used MiXCR to reprocess the 5' RACE reads, holding one entry per CDR3 protein. The table includes around 370,000 distinct CDR3 sequences, around 9.7% detected once. What was sequenced was naive T cells sorted from blood. The receptors here all came from a woman aged 45-59 years in good health.

This clonotype was counted only a few times. V and J are TRBV5-1 and TRBJ2-1; TRBD2 aligns across 8 bases. Germline CDR1 and CDR2: SGHRS and YFSETQ. The V and J ends lost 3 bases and 10 bases, in that order; junction bases with no gene match: 12. The CDR3 extends over 15 amino acids. The CDR3 reads CASSSVAGSVGEQFF. The DNA of the CDR3 is TGCGCCAGCAGCTCCGTAGCGGGAAGTGTCGGCGAGCAGTTCTTC.

This clonotype was seen a few times. This chain connects TRBV15 to TRBJ2-1; a possible D gene is TRBD1 (6 bases). Germline-derived CDR1 and CDR2 are LNHNV and YYDKDF (reference sequence). Trimming removed 2 bases from V and 6 bases from J, with 11 bases in between. The CDR3 extends over 14 amino acids. The CDR3 region has the DNA TGTGCCACCAGCAGAACAGGGTCCGGCAATGAGCAGTTCTTC. Translated: CATSRTGSGNEQFF.

This clonotype has a count of ten or more. The chain uses TRBV7-2 and TRBJ2-2, with D possibly TRBD2 on 7 matching bases. The CDR3 is 16 amino acids. Germline-derived CDR1 and CDR2 are SGHTA and FQGNSA. V was pared by 4 bases and J by 0 bases, with 12 bases between. CDR3 sequence: CASSSRGGANTGELFF. As DNA, the CDR3 is TGTGCCAGCAGCTCGCGAGGGGGGGCGAACACCGGGGAGCTGTTTTTT.

This clonotype appeared many times. The J gene is TRBJ2-3, the V gene TRBV20-1; D is unresolved. This CDR3 has 13 amino acids. Germline loops: CDR1 DFQATT, CDR2 SNEGSKA (reference sequence). Trimming left V 4 bases short and J 0 bases short, with 8 bases between. CDR3 sequence (DNA): TGCAGTGCTAAAATCGCTAGCACAGATACGCAGTATTTT. This translates into CSAKIASTDTQYF.

This clonotype was counted ten times or more. This rearrangement joins TRBV27 to TRBJ2-2; 12 bases match TRBD1. Per the germline V gene, CDR1 is MNHEY and CDR2 is SMNVEV (reference sequence). CDR3 length equals 16 residues. Trimming at V came to 5 bases and at J to 5 bases, leaving 6 bases not matched to a gene. The CDR3 loop is CASSGGQGAPTGELFF. CDR3 coding DNA: TGTGCCAGCAGTGGGGGACAGGGGGCGCCGACCGGGGAGCTGTTTTTT.

This clonotype was seen more than once but under ten times. One junction end disagrees with the germline gene, perhaps due to a read error. The genes are TRBV7-2 and TRBJ2-5; TRBD1 matches 7 bases. There are 14 residues in the CDR3. Germline CDR1 and CDR2: SGHTA and FQGNSA. The CDR3 sequence: CASSRMTGTEAQYF. CDR3 DNA: TGTGCCAGCAGCCGCATGACAGGGACAGAGGCCCAGTACTTC.

The table lists this clonotype with many counts. The J gene is TRBJ1-6, the V gene TRBV4-2; TRBD1 aligns across 7 bases. Germline values: CDR1 LGHNA, CDR2 YNFKEQ. V trimming: 3 bases; J trimming: 8 bases; junction bases outside the gene matches: 7. This CDR3 has 15 residues. CDR3 sequence (DNA): TGTGCCAGCAGCCAGGCAGACAGGGTTGATTCACCCCTCCACTTT. Its protein is CASSQADRVDSPLHF.

J is TRBJ2-3 and V is TRBV7-8; no reliable D call. Per the germline V gene, CDR1 is SGHVS and CDR2 is FQNEAQ. V was clipped by 5 bases and J by 5 bases, with 11 bases between them. CDR3 length: 13 amino acids. Written as DNA, the CDR3 is TGTGCCAGCAGCCCCCCCATGGGAGATACGCAGTATTTT. Residues: CASSPPMGDTQYF.

This clonotype was observed many times. The genes are TRBV4-2 and TRBJ2-7; a possible D gene is TRBD1 (5 bases). Trimming pared 0 bases from V and 6 bases from J, leaving 15 bases between. Germline CDR1 is LGHNA and CDR2 is YNFKEQ. The CDR3 contains 15 residues. This chain's CDR3 is CASSQDRGYPPEQYF. For the CDR3, the DNA is TGTGCCAGCAGCCAAGATAGGGGATACCCGCCCGAGCAGTACTTC.

This clonotype was counted a few times. The chain is built from TRBV20-1 and TRBJ2-4; D perhaps matches TRBD1 (5 bases). V lost 1 base to trimming and J lost 0 bases, with 19 bases between them. Germline loops: CDR1 DFQATT, CDR2 SNEGSKA (reference sequence). CDR3 length: 18 amino acids. This chain's CDR3 is CSARGLNPQGIAKNIQYF. In DNA form, the CDR3 reads TGCAGTGCTAGAGGGTTAAACCCGCAGGGTATAGCCAAAAACATTCAGTACTTC.

This clonotype appeared a few times. The CDR3 DNA follows: TGTGCCAGCAGCCCGAGGGGGGGGCGCGACGAGCAGTACTTC. Its protein product is CASSPRGGRDEQYF. V is TRBV9 and J is TRBJ2-7; a possible D gene is TRBD2 (7 bases). Trimming shortened V by 4 bases and J by 5 bases, and 16 bases separated the two germline ends. This CDR3 comprises 14 residues. Germline V gene lookup returns CDR1 SGDLS and CDR2 YYNGEE.

The chain has TRBV19 and TRBJ2-2; TRBD1 is a possible D gene (5 bases). Germline CDR1 LNHDA, CDR2 SQIVND (reference sequence). The length of the CDR3 is 12 residues. V was cut by 4 bases and J by 6 bases, with 6 bases left in between. The DNA for the CDR3 is TGTGCCAGTAGTACAGGGTCCGGGGAGCTGTTTTTT. It yields the protein CASSTGSGELFF.

On this clonotype itself: Compared with germline, one end of the junction differs, possibly owing to a read error. This rearrangement joins TRBV6-6 to TRBJ1-1; unclear D gene. Per the germline V gene, CDR1 is MNHNY and CDR2 is SVGAGI (reference sequence). The CDR3 is 14 amino acids. CDR3 coding DNA: TGTGCCAGCAGCTACTCTATGGGGAACACTGAAGCTTTCTTT. Its protein product is CASSYSMGNTEAFF.

This chain uses TRBV5-1 with TRBJ2-7; 12 bases agree with TRBD2. Germline assignment: CDR1 SGHRS and CDR2 YFSETQ. There are 15 residues in the CDR3. J lost 7 bases, V lost 3 bases, and 8 bases had no gene match. CDR3 residues: CASSYLAGGLWEQYF. DNA for the CDR3: TGCGCCAGCAGCTATCTAGCGGGAGGGTTGTGGGAGCAGTACTTC.

The chain recombines TRBV15 with TRBJ2-1; D is perhaps TRBD2 (6 bases). CDR3 length equals 15 residues. Germline lookup yields CDR1 LNHNV and CDR2 YYDKDF (reference sequence). Between the trimmed V and J ends, which lost 7 bases and 4 bases, there was a span of 17 bases. DNA of the CDR3: TGTGCCACCATGAAGCCTAGCGACATTTACAATGAGCAGTTCTTC. This gives the protein CATMKPSDIYNEQFF.

This clonotype showed up many times. The rearrangement links TRBV5-1 to TRBJ2-7, with 9 bases matching TRBD2. V shed 4 bases and J 0 bases; nucleotides not matched to a gene: 5. Per germline, CDR1 SGHRS and CDR2 YFSETQ. The CDR3 contains 15 residues. The CDR3 coding sequence is TGCGCCAGCAGCCCCGGACTAGCGAGCTCCTACGAGCAGTACTTC. Its translation is CASSPGLASSYEQYF.

The rearrangement joins TRBV11-2 to TRBJ2-5; a weak D match, TRBD2 (5 bases). This CDR3 comprises 14 residues. Germline V lookup: CDR1 SGHAT, CDR2 FQNNGV. Trimming cost V 6 bases and J 3 bases, with 14 bases left between them. The CDR3: CASSPLTNKETQYF. In nucleotides, the CDR3 is TGTGCCAGCAGTCCCCTGACTAACAAAGAGACCCAGTACTTC.

This clonotype was picked up a small number of times. The chain has TRBV20-1 and TRBJ2-7; 11 bases line up with TRBD1. Germline V gene lookup returns CDR1 DFQATT and CDR2 SNEGSKA (reference sequence). CDR3 length: 16 amino acids. After removal of 6 bases from V and 1 base from J, the junction contained 11 bases not matched to a gene. CDR3 in amino acids: CSATRRGQGVSYEQYV. The CDR3 coding sequence is TGCAGTGCGACGAGGCGGGGACAGGGGGTTTCCTACGAGCAGTACGTC.

Only a few counts were recorded for this clonotype. This chain links TRBV20-1 with TRBJ2-1; 9 bases line up with TRBD2. The CDR3 sequence is 15 residues long. Germline V lookup: CDR1 DFQATT, CDR2 SNEGSKA (reference sequence). The V and J ends lost 3 bases and 7 bases, in that order; junction bases with no gene match: 10. CDR3 residues: CSARGREGRRNEQFF. CDR3 nucleotide sequence: TGCAGTGCTAGGGGGCGGGAGGGCCGAAGAAATGAGCAGTTCTTC.

This clonotype was seen repeatedly, ten times or more. The V gene is TRBV7-8, the J gene TRBJ2-1, with D hard to call. Trimming cost V 5 bases and J 7 bases, with 12 bases left between them. Germline loops: CDR1 SGHVS, CDR2 FQNEAQ. This CDR3 has 13 amino acids. This CDR3 reads CASSGPTSNEQFF. For the CDR3, the DNA is TGTGCCAGCAGCGGACCGACGTCTAATGAGCAGTTCTTC.

The rearrangement joins TRBV5-1 to TRBJ2-1; 12 positions agree with TRBD2. The CDR3 spans 14 residues. Germline values: CDR1 SGHRS, CDR2 YFSETQ. Trimming cost V 4 bases and J 6 bases; bases outside gene matches: 2. This CDR3 reads CASSKTSGSNEQFF. DNA for the CDR3: TGCGCCAGCAGCAAGACTAGCGGGAGCAATGAGCAGTTCTTC.

The chain has TRBV7-9 and TRBJ1-5; D is uncertain. V dropped 5 bases and J dropped 1 base, with 9 bases sitting between them. Germline values: CDR1 SEHNR, CDR2 FQNEAQ (reference sequence). This CDR3 spans 14 amino acids. The CDR3 loop is CASSAGSSNQPQHF. The CDR3 DNA reads as TGTGCCAGCAGCGCGGGCAGCAGCAATCAGCCCCAGCATTTT.

The CDR3 reads CAGRQQAGNTIYF. For the CDR3, the DNA is TGTGCCGGTCGACAGCAAGCTGGAAACACCATATATTTT. This rearrangement joins TRBV10-3 to TRBJ1-3; weak D call: TRBD1 (5 bases). Deletions cut 11 bases from V and 2 bases from J, with 13 bases between. This CDR3 has 13 residues. CDR1 ENHRY and CDR2 SYGVKD come from the germline V gene.

This clonotype was detected only a few times. The chain combines TRBV20-1 with TRBJ2-1; 9 bases match TRBD2. This CDR3 has 15 residues. CDR1 and CDR2 (germline): DFQATT, SNEGSKA (reference sequence). V trimming: 3 bases; J trimming: 4 bases; junction bases outside the gene matches: 7. CDR3 bases: TGCAGTGCTAGGGCTGCTAGCGGGGTATACAATGAGCAGTTCTTC. Translated: CSARAASGVYNEQFF.

This sequence joins TRBV2 and TRBJ2-3, with TRBD2 as a possible D gene (5 bases). The CDR3 consists of 12 residues. Germline-derived CDR1 and CDR2 are SNHLY and FYNNEI. V was clipped by 8 bases and J by 4 bases, with 10 bases between them. The CDR3 bases are TGTGCCAGCTCGCAGGACTCAGATACGCAGTATTTT. Amino acids: CASSQDSDTQYF.

About this clonotype: Relative to the germline gene, one junction end is altered; a read error may explain this. The chain has TRBV29-1 and TRBJ2-7; perhaps TRBD2 as D (7 bases). Germline V gene lookup returns CDR1 SQVTM and CDR2 ANQGSEA. This CDR3 contains 11 residues. CDR3 region: CSVEEGGPSDF. The DNA for the CDR3 is TGCAGCGTTGAAGAGGGGGGGCCCAGTGACTTC.

The V call is TRBV12-3 or TRBV12-4, the J call TRBJ1-1; no firm D call. V gave up 3 bases and J gave up 6 bases, with 11 bases separating them. The CDR3 is 13 residues long. The DNA of the CDR3 is TGTGCCAGCAGTTTCCAGGAGGACCCTGAAGCTTTCTTT. The encoded protein is CASSFQEDPEAFF.

CDR3 sequence reads: CASSPGALYEKLFF. CDR3 sequence (DNA): TGTGCCAGCAGCCCCGGGGCCCTCTATGAAAAACTGTTTTTT. This rearrangement joins TRBV11-3 to TRBJ1-4; D might be TRBD1 (5 bases). The V end was cut by 5 bases, the J end by 6 bases, with 13 bases between. The CDR3 consists of 14 residues. Germline assignment: CDR1 SGHNT and CDR2 YENEEA.